Listed below are T cell receptor beta chains from one sample, sequenced in a study of T cell responses to AZD1222 COVID-19 vaccine. The data were produced by immunoSEQ multiplex PCR, yet TCRdb's version contains in-frame clones alone and is incomplete. In the table there are about 150,000 clones, 85% to 95% of which are singletons. The source was peripheral blood, collected on day 0 of AZD1222 vaccination. The receptors shown here come from an adult in good health. CDR3s include the opening cysteine and the closing phenylalanine or tryptophan. The D gene is left open where the match is weak.

TRBJ1-1,TRBV10-3,.,CAIRPGGGTEAFF,TGTGCCATCAGGCCTGGGGGCGGCACTGAAGCTTTCTTT
TRBJ1-5,TRBV2,TRBD1,CASSPRQGQQPQHF,TGTGCCAGCAGTCCTAGACAGGGTCAACAGCCCCAGCATTTT
TRBJ1-3,TRBV7-9,.,CASSLDKSSGNTIYF,TGTGCCAGCAGCCTCGACAAGAGCTCTGGAAACACCATATATTTT
TRBJ1-2,TRBV7-8,.,CASSADRRANYGYTF,TGTGCCAGCAGCGCTGACAGGAGAGCTAACTATGGCTACACCTTC
TRBJ2-4,TRBV15,TRBD2,CATSREVLAGSIQYF,TGTGCCACCAGCAGAGAAGTGCTAGCGGGGAGCATTCAGTACTTC
TRBJ1-1,TRBV12-5,.,CASGYPGDTEAFF,TGTGCTAGTGGTTACCCGGGAGACACTGAAGCTTTCTTT
TRBJ2-1,TRBV28,.,CASSSGQYQGGNEQFF,TGTGCCAGCAGTTCAGGGCAGTATCAGGGGGGCAATGAGCAGTTCTTC
TRBJ2-3,TRBV6-6,.,CASSNRQGTDTQYF,TGTGCCAGCTCTAACAGACAAGGCACAGATACGCAGTATTTT
TRBJ1-3,TRBV7-8,.,CASSLEVGSGNTIYF,TGTGCCAGCAGCTTAGAGGTGGGCTCTGGAAACACCATATATTTT
TRBJ1-6,TRBV12-3/TRBV12-4,.,CASRNGGFGPLHF,TGTGCCAGCAGGAATGGAGGATTTGGACCCCTCCACTTT
TRBJ2-1,TRBV11-2,TRBD2,CASSPPEWRGGLNEQFF,TGTGCCAGCAGCCCTCCCGAATGGCGGGGGGGGTTGAATGAGCAGTTCTTC
TRBJ1-1,TRBV30,.,CAWTPVMNTEAFF,TGTGCCTGGACTCCAGTTATGAACACTGAAGCTTTCTTT
TRBJ1-4,TRBV19,TRBD1,CASIDRGDNEKLFF,TGTGCCAGTATAGACAGGGGCGATAATGAAAAACTGTTTTTT
TRBJ2-7,TRBV14,.,CASSQVGSYEQYF,TGTGCCAGCAGCCAAGTGGGCAGTTACGAGCAGTACTTC
TRBJ1-4,TRBV28,.,CASLGGLRLFF,TGTGCCAGCTTAGGCGGGCTCAGACTGTTTTTT
TRBJ2-3,TRBV27,TRBD2,CASSHLLAGGTDTQYF,TGTGCCAGCAGCCACCTCCTAGCGGGGGGCACAGATACGCAGTATTTT
TRBJ1-3,TRBV15,.,CATSRGTRGNTIYF,TGTGCCACCAGCAGAGGGACAAGGGGAAACACCATATATTTT